Listed here is a single T cell receptor (beta chain). It has no known antigen specificity. There are no base qualities to consult, and no much larger clone falls within one base. The sample is drawn from a study of shared clonotypes between healthy human individuals (dated by TCRdb to the early 2020s). At the level of the whole study: The cohort comprised a couple of women and a few men aged 18 to 49 years. Libraries were prepared and TCR repertoires were sequenced by different laboratories using diverse techniques, in order to increase sequencing depth and limit assay-specific biases. To estimate repertoire size and how much clonotypes are shared between individuals, the study performed deep sequencing of blood TCR repertoires from 4 to 6 healthy adults. Between about 0.94 and 8.9 billion PBMCs per donor were obtained by leukapheresis.

Overall results and qualifications from the work: Pairwise subsampling indicated that sequencing depth was expected to affect the degree of clonotype sharing among donors. Only blood was sampled, and tissue TCR repertoires likely differ from those in blood. Because the study included a small number of donors, the genetic and exposure-history diversity represented was limited.

Healthy HIV-negative adults with no recently reported acute infections or vaccinations were included as donors. Only Caucasian adults living in Nashville, Tennessee, USA were represented among the donors. In the unsorted samples, tens of millions of PBMCs were counted, and genomic DNA was extracted using the QIAamp DNA Blood Mini kit. Blood was collected by leukapheresis, and PBMCs were isolated by Ficoll-Histopaque density gradient centrifugation and then cryopreserved in liquid nitrogen vapor phase. Reading from cysteine to phenylalanine, the CDR3 counts 18 amino acids. Of the read, only the CDR3 DNA is kept; its 54 bases are in frame from base 1. CDR1 and CDR2, per the germline V gene (reference sequence), are SEHNR and FQNEAQ. V loses 1 base, J loses 6 bases, and the germline ends lie 21 bases apart. TCR CDR3 regions were amplified from genomic DNA by multiplex PCR using the deep immunoSEQ assay. For each cell subset, the extracted genomic DNA was distributed evenly across all wells of several immunoSEQ 96-well plates, and each plate served as one replicate. For unsorted PBMC, roughly 300 ng of genomic DNA, equivalent to roughly 30,000 T cell genomes, went into each replicate PCR. Unsorted PBMC genomic DNA was sequenced across ten immunoSEQ deep assay plates. The purified libraries were quantified using a Qubit 3.0 fluorometer, sized with a Bioanalyzer 2100, and then quantified again using the KAPA Library Quantification kit. Every immunoSEQ 96-well plate was sequenced on a separate single-read 150-cycle Illumina NextSeq 550 flow cell. Per the original workflow: The immunoSEQ output contained only junctional sequences without quality scores, so filtering could not match that applied to full-length reads. To assign V/J genes and CDR3, sequences were annotated against IMGT germline references using PyIR, a Python wrapper for IgBLAST v1.9. Reads were removed for weak V/J assignments (E-value above 1e-6), missing CDR3, stop codons, out-of-frame junctions, or ambiguous translated residues. V3J clonotypes were defined as sequences sharing the same inferred V gene, J gene, and CDR3 amino acid sequence. To compute the percentage overlap between repertoires, the number of shared unique clonotypes was divided by the size of the smaller repertoire. Richness of each repertoire was evaluated using RTK rarefaction, the Chao1 estimator, and Recon v2.1 estimates of unobserved clonotypes. TCRdb obtained this table from immuneACCESS and retained in-frame rearrangements with V and J assigned. These tables miss some clones; where compared with another copy, unresolved V genes account for less than half of the shortfall, and the remainder is unexplained. For V, J and clone size, that table is used; D and trimming come from the DNA. For this sample the table gives fewer than 500,000 clones, of which around 79% were detected only once. Approximately 13% of the sample comes from the top ten.

Recombination linked TRBV7-9 to TRBJ1-4; the best D guess is TRBD1, with 6 bases matching. The clonotype comes from a woman between 35 and 50 years old in good health. Some clones in this sample may be carry-over from other donors' samples. Sequenced input: PBMCs. The CDR3 region reads CASSLVSAFGTRDEKLFF. The nucleotide sequence is TGTGCCAGCAGCTTAGTATCGGCATTCGGGACACGGGATGAAAAACTGTTTTTT.